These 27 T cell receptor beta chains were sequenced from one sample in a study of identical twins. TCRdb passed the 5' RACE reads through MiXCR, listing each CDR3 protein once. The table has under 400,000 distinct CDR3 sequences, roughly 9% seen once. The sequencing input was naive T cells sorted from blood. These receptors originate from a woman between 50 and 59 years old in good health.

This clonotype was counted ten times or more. The CDR3 bases are TGCGCCAGCAGCCATCCGGGCGCCTACGAGCAGTACTTC. Translated: CASSHPGAYEQYF. The chain recombines TRBV4-1 with TRBJ2-7; D call uncertain. Germline V gene lookup returns CDR1 MGHRA and CDR2 YSYEKL. There are 13 residues in the CDR3. V was trimmed by 3 bases and J by 2 bases, leaving 8 bases between them.

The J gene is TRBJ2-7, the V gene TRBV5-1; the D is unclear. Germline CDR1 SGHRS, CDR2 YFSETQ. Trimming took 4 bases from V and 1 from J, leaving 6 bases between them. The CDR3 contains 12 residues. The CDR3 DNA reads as TGCGCCAGCAGCGGTTATTCCTACGAGCAGTACTTC. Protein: CASSGYSYEQYF.

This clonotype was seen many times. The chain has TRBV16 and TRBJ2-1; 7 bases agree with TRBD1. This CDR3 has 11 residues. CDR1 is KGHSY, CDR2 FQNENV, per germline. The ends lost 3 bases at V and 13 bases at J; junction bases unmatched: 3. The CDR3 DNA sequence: TGTGCCAGCAGCCACCGGGACAGTCAGTTCTTC. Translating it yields CASSHRDSQFF. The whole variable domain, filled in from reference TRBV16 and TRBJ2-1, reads GEEVAQTPKHLVRGEGQKAKLYCAPIKGHSYVFWYQQVLKNEFKFLISFQNENVFDETGMPKERFSAKCLPNSPCSLEIQATKLEDSAVYFCASSHRDSQFFGPGTRLTVL.

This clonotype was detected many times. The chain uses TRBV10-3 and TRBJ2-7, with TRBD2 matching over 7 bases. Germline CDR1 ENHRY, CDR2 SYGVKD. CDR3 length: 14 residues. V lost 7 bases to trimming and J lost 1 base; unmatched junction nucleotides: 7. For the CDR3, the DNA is TGTGCCATCAAAGCGGGCGGGGGTTCCTACGAGCAGTACTTC. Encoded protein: CAIKAGGGSYEQYF.

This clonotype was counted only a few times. The CDR3 DNA follows: TGCGCCAGCAGCCTTGGTGGGGTTATCGCCTACGAGCAGTACTTC. Protein sequence: CASSLGGVIAYEQYF. This chain uses TRBV5-1 with TRBJ2-7; D gene uncertain. This CDR3 region has 15 residues. Trimming removed 4 bases at V and 2 bases at J, with 16 bases between. Germline V gives CDR1 SGHRS, CDR2 YFSETQ.

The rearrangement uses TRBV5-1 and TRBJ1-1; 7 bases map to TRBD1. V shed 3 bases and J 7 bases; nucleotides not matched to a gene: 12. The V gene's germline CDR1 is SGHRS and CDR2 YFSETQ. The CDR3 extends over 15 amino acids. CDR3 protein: CASSWTPGAGGEAFF. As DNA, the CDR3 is TGCGCCAGCAGCTGGACCCCGGGGGCAGGGGGTGAAGCTTTCTTT.

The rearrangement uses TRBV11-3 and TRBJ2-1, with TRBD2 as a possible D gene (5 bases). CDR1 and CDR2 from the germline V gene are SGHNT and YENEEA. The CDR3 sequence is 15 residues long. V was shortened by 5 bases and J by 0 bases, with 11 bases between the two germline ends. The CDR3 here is CASSGRIGSYNEQFF. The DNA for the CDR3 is TGTGCCAGCAGCGGGAGAATAGGCTCCTACAATGAGCAGTTCTTC.

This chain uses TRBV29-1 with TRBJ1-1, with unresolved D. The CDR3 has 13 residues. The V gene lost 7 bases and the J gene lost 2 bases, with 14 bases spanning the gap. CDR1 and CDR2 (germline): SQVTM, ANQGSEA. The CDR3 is CSETLGLNTEAFF. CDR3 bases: TGCAGCGAGACACTTGGCCTTAACACTGAAGCTTTCTTT.

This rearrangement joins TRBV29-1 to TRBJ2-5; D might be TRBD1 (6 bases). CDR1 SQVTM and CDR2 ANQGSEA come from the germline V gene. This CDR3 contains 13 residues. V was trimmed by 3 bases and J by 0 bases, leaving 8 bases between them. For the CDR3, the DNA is TGCAGCGTTGACGCAGGGGACCAAGAGACCCAGTACTTC. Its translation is CSVDAGDQETQYF. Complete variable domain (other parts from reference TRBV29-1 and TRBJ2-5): SAVISQKPSRDICQRGTSLTIQCQVDSQVTMMFWYRQQPGQSLTLIATANQGSEATYESGFVIDKFPISRPNLTFSTLTVSNMSPEDSSIYLCSVDAGDQETQYFGPGTRLLVL.

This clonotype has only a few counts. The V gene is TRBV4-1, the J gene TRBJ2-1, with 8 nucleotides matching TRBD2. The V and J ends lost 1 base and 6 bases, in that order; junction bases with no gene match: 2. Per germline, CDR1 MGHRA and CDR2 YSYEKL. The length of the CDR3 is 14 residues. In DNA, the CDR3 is TGCGCCAGCAGCCAAGTCAGCGGGAGCAATGAGCAGTTCTTC. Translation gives CASSQVSGSNEQFF.

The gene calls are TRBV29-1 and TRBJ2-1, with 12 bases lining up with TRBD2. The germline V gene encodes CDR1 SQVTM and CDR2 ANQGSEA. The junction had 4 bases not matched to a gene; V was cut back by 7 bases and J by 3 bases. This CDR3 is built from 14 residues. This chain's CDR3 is CSDLTSGSYNEQFF. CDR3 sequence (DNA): TGCAGCGACTTGACTAGCGGGAGCTACAATGAGCAGTTCTTC.

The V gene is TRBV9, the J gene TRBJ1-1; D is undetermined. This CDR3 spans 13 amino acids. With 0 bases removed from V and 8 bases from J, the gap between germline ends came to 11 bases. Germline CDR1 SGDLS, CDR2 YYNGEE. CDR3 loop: CASSVGTTREAFF. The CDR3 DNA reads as TGTGCCAGCAGCGTAGGGACCACAAGAGAAGCTTTCTTT.

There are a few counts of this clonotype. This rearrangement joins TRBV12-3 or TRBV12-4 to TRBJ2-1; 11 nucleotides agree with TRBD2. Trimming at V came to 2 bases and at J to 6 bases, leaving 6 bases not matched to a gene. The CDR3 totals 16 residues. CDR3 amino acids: CASSLQTSGIGNEQFF. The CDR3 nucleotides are TGTGCCAGCAGTTTACAGACTAGCGGGATTGGCAATGAGCAGTTCTTC.

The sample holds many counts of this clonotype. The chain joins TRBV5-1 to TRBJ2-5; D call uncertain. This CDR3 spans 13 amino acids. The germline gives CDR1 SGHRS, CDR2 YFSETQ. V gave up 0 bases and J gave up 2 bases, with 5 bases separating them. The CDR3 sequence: CASSLGGQETQYF. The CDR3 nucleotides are TGCGCCAGCAGCTTGGGCGGACAAGAGACCCAGTACTTC.

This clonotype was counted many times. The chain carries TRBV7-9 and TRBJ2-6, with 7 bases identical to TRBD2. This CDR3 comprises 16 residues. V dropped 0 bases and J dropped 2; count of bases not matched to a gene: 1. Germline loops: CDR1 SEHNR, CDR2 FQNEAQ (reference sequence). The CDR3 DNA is TGTGCCAGCAGCTTAGCGAGCGGGGCTGGGGCCAACGTCCTGACTTTC. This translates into CASSLASGAGANVLTF.

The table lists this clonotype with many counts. The CDR3 region is CASSQEMDRGFNEQFF. CDR3 DNA: TGCGCCAGCAGCCAAGAAATGGACAGGGGGTTCAATGAGCAGTTCTTC. The rearrangement joins TRBV4-1 to TRBJ2-1; 10 nucleotides match TRBD1. After removal of 0 bases from V and 6 bases from J, the junction contained 5 bases not matched to a gene. Germline V lookup: CDR1 MGHRA, CDR2 YSYEKL. The length of the CDR3 is 16 residues.

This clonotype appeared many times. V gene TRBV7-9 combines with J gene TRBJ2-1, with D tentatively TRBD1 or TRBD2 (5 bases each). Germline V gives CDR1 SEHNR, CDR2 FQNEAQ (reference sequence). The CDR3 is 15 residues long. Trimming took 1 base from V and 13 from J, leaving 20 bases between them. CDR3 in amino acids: CASSLGMGESIAQFF. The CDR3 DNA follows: TGTGCCAGCAGCTTAGGGATGGGGGAATCAATCGCCCAGTTCTTC.

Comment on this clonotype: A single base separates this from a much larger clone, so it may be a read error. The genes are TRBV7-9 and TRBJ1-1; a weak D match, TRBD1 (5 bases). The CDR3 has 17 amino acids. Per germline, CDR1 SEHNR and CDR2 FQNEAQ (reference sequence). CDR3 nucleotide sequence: TGTTCCAGCAGCCCCCGACGCAGGGAGGGAGGTCGGACTGAAGCTTTCTTT. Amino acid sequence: CSSSPRRREGGRTEAFF.

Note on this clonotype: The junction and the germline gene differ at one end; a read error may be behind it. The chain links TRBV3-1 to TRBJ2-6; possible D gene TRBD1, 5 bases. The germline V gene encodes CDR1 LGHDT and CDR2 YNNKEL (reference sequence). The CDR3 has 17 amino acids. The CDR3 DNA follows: TGTGCCAGCAGCCCGATCCCTACAGGCTCTGGGGCCAACGTCCCGACTTTC. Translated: CASSPIPTGSGANVPTF.

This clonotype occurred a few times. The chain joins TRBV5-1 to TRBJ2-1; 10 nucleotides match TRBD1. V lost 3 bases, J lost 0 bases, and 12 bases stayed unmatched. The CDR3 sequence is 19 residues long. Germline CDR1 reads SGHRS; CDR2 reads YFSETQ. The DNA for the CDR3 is TGCGCCAGCAGCTGGTTGAGGACAGGGGGACGGGGCTCCTACAATGAGCAGTTCTTC. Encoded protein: CASSWLRTGGRGSYNEQFF.

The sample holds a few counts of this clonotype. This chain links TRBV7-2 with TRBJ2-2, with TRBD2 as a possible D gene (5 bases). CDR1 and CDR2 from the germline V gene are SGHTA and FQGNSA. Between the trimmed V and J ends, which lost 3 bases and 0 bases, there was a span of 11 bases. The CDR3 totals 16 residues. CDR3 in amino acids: CASSFRGRTNTGELFF. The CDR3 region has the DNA TGTGCCAGCAGCTTTAGAGGGCGAACGAACACCGGGGAGCTGTTTTTT.

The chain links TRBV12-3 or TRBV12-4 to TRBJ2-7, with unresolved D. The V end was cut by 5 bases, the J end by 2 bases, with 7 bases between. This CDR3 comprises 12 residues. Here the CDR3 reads CASSARAYEQYF. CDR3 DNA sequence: TGTGCCAGCAGTGCAAGGGCCTACGAGCAGTACTTC.

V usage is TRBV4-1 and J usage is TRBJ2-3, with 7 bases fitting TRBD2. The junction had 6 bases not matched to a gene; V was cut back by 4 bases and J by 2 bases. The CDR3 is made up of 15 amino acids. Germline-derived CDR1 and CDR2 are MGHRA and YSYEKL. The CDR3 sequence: CASSRTGTTTDTQYF. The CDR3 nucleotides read TGCGCCAGCAGCCGAACCGGGACTACCACAGATACGCAGTATTTT.

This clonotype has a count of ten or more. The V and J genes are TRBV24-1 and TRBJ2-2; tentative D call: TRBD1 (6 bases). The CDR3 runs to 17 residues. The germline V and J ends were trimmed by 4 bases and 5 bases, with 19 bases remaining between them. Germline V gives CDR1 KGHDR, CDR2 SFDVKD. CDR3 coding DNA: TGTGCCACCAGTGACCCCACAGGGATAGGGAAGACCGGGGAGCTGTTTTTT. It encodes CATSDPTGIGKTGELFF.

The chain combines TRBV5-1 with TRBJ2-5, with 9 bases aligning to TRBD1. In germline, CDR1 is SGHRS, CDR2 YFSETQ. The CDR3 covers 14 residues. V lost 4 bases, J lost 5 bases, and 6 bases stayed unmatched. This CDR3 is CASSLRDREETQYF. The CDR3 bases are TGCGCCAGCAGCCTTCGGGACAGGGAGGAGACCCAGTACTTC.

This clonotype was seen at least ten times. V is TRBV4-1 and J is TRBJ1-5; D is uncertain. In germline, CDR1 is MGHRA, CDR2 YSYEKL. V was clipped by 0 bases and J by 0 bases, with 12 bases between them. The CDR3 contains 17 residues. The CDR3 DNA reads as TGCGCCAGCAGCCAAGATAGCCCTACAGATAGCAATCAGCCCCAGCATTTT. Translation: CASSQDSPTDSNQPQHF.

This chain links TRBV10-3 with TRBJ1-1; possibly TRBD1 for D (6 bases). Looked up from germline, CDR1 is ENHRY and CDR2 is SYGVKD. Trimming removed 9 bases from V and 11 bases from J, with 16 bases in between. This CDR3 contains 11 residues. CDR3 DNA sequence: TGTGCCATGACAGGAGGTGGTGAGGCTTTCTTT. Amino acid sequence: CAMTGGGEAFF.